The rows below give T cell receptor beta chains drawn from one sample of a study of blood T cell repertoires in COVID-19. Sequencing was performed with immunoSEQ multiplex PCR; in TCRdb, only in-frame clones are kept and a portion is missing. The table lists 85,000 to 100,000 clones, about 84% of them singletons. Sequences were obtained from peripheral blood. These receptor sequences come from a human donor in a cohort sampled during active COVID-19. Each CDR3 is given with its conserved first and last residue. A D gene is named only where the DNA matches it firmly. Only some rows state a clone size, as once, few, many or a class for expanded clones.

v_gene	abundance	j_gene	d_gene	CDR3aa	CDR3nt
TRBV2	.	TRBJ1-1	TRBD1	CASRDPQGSGLAEAFF	TGTGCCAGCAGAGACCCACAGGGGTCAGGTTTGGCTGAAGCTTTCTTT
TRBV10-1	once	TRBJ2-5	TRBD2	CASSQQGLAGGETQYF	TGCGCCAGCAGCCAGCAGGGACTAGCGGGAGGAGAGACCCAGTACTTC
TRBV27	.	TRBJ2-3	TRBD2	CASLPLAGGRTDTQYF	TGTGCCAGCCTACCCCTAGCGGGGGGTAGGACAGATACGCAGTATTTT
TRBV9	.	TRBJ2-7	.	CASSVLPTPGEQYF	TGTGCCAGCAGCGTTCTGCCAACACCGGGCGAGCAGTACTTC
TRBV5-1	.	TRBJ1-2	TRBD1	CASSHTSAGTGTGYTF	TGCGCCAGCAGCCACACAAGCGCCGGGACAGGGACCGGCTACACCTTC
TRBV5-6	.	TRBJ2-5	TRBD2	CASNGLAGTQETQYF	TGTGCCAGCAACGGACTAGCGGGGACCCAAGAGACCCAGTACTTC
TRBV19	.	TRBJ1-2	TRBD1	CASSAESDRGRLDGYTF	TGTGCCAGTAGTGCAGAGAGCGACAGGGGGCGGTTGGATGGCTACACCTTC
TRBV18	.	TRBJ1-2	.	CASSPAAAGGGYGYTF	TGTGCCAGCTCACCGGCCGCAGCGGGGGGGGGCTATGGCTACACCTTC
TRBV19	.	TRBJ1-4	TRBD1	CASSDRGEKLFF	TGTGCCAGTAGTGACAGGGGTGAAAAACTGTTTTTT
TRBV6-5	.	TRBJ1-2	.	CASSYAQGSNYGYTF	TGTGCCAGCAGTTACGCCCAGGGGTCAAACTATGGCTACACCTTC
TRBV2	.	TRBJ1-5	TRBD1	CASSKMGGTGQPQHF	TGTGCCAGCAGCAAAATGGGGGGGACAGGTCAGCCCCAGCATTTT
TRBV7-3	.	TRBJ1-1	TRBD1	CASSLSAGGRTEAFF	TGTGCCAGCAGCTTATCGGCAGGGGGTAGGACTGAAGCTTTCTTT
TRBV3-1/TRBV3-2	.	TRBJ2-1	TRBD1	CASSPEGGVSYNEQFF	TGTGCCAGCAGCCCCGAAGGGGGCGTCTCCTACAATGAGCAGTTCTTC
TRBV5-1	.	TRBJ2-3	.	CASSPWGEPGDTQYF	TGCGCCAGCAGCCCTTGGGGGGAACCGGGAGATACGCAGTATTTT
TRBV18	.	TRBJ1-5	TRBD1	CASSAGQGDRQPQHF	TGTGCCAGCTCAGCGGGACAGGGGGATCGACAGCCCCAGCATTTT
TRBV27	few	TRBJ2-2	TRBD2	CASSRLLAGAQGRLNTGELFF	TGTGCCAGCAGCCGACTACTAGCGGGGGCCCAGGGGAGGTTAAACACCGGGGAGCTGTTTTTT
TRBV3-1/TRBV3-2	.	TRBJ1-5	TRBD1	CASSQETGVRSQPQHF	TGTGCCAGCAGCCAGGAGACAGGGGTGAGGAGTCAGCCCCAGCATTTT
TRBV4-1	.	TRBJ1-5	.	CASSQDQQYNQPQHF	TGCGCCAGCAGCCAAGATCAACAGTACAATCAGCCCCAGCATTTT
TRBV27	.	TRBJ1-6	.	CASSRPQGPSLHF	TGTGCCAGCAGTCGTCCACAGGGACCGTCCCTCCACTTT
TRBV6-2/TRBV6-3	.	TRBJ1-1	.	CASSLRQAANTEAFF	TGTGCCAGCAGTTTGCGACAGGCTGCGAACACTGAAGCTTTCTTT
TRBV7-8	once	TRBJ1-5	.	CASSLEGGTSPNQPQHF	TGTGCCAGCAGCTTAGAGGGGGGGACCAGCCCTAATCAGCCCCAGCATTTT
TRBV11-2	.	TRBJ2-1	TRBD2	CASSAGLADNEQFF	TGTGCCAGCAGCGCGGGACTAGCTGACAATGAGCAGTTCTTC